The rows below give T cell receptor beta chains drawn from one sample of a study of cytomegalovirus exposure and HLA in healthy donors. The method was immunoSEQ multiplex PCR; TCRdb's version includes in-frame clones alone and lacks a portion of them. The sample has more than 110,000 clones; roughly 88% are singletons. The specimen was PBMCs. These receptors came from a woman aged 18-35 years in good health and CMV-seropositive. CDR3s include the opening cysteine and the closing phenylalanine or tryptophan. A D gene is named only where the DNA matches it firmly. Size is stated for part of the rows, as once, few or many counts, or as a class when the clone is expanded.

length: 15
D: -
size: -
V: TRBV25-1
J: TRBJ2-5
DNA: TGTGCCAGCAACCAAATTGGATTTAGAGGGGAGACCCAGTACTTC
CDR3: CASNQIGFRGETQYF

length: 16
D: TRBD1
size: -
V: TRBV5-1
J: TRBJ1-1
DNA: TGCGCCAGCAGCTTCCTCTCGAACCAGGGGGGCACTGAAGCTTTCTTT
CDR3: CASSFLSNQGGTEAFF

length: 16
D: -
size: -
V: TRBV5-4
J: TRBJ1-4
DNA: TGTGCCAGCAGCGGGGGGGGGCGCAGCCGGAATGAAAAACTGTTTTTT
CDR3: CASSGGGRSRNEKLFF

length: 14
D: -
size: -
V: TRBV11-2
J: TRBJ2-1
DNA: TGTGCCAGCAGCCCTGGGGCCTTCTACAATGAGCAGTTCTTC
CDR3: CASSPGAFYNEQFF

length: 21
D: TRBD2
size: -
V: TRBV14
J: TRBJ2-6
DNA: TGTGCCAGCAGCCAAGATAAGGCCAGCGGGGCTACCTTCTCTGGGGCCAACGTCCTGACTTTC
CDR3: CASSQDKASGATFSGANVLTF

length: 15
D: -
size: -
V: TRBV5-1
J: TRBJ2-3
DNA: TGCGCCAGCAGGCCCCAAGCGGGCAGCACAGATACGCAGTATTTT
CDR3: CASRPQAGSTDTQYF

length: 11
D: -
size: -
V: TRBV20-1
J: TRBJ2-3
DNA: TGCAGTGCGTTAATCACAGATACGCAGTATTTT
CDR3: CSALITDTQYF

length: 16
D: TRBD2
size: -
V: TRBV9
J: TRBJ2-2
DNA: TGTGCCAGCAGCAAAACTAGCGGGAGTACCCCCGGGGAGCTGTTTTTT
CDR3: CASSKTSGSTPGELFF

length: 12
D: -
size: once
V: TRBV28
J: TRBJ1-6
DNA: TGTGCCGCCCGGGGGGCGCGGTCACCCCTCCACTTT
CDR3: CAARGARSPLHF

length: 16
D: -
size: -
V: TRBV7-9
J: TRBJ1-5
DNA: TGTGCCAGCAGCTTAGAGTCGGGGACATACAATCAGCCCCAGCATTTT
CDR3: CASSLESGTYNQPQHF

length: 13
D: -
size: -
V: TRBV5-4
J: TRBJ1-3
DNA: TGTGCCAGCAGTGACAGGAGGGGAAACACCATATATTTT
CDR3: CASSDRRGNTIYF

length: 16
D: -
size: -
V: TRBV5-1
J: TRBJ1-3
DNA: TGCGCCAGCAGCTTGTCGGGGGTGACATTTGGAAACACCATATATTTT
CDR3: CASSLSGVTFGNTIYF

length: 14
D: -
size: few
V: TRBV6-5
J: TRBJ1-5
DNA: TGTGCCAGCAGGAGAGGGCGGAACAATCAGCCCCAGCATTTT
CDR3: CASRRGRNNQPQHF

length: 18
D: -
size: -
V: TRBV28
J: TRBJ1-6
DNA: TGTGCCAGCAGTTTTCCGGCGGGGCAGAGCTCCTATAATTCACCCCTCCACTTT
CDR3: CASSFPAGQSSYNSPLHF

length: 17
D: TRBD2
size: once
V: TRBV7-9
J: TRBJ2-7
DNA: TGTGCCAGCAGCTTCGACCTAGCGGGTCGATCAACCTACGAGCAGTACTTC
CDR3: CASSFDLAGRSTYEQYF

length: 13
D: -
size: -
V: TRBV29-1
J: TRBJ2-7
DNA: TGCAGCGTTGTTACAGGGTCTCCTAACGAGCAGTACTTC
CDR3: CSVVTGSPNEQYF

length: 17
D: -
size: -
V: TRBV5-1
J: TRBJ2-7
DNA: TGCGCCAGCAGCCTGGGTTGGGGAGAAACGTCGCGCTACGAGCAGTACTTC
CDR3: CASSLGWGETSRYEQYF

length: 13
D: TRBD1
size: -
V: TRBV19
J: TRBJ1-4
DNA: TGTGCCAGTAGTGTGGACAGGAGGGGAAAACTGTTTTTT
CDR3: CASSVDRRGKLFF

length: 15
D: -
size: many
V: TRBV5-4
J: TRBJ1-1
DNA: TGTGCCAGCAGCCCTGCAGGGCCATACAACACTGAAGCTTTCTTT
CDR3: CASSPAGPYNTEAFF

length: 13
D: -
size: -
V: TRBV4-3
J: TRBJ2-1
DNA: TGCGCCAGCAGCCAAGGAGAGGGGGTTGAGCAGTTCTTC
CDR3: CASSQGEGVEQFF

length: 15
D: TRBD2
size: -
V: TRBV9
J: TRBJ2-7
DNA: TGTGCCAGCAGCGTAGAGGCTAGCGGATACTACGAGCAGTACTTC
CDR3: CASSVEASGYYEQYF

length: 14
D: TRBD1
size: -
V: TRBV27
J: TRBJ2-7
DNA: TGTGCCAGCAGCAAAGGGACAGGCATGAGCGAGCAGTACTTC
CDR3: CASSKGTGMSEQYF

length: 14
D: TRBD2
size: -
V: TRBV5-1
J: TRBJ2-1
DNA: TGCGCCAGCTCCCAGGGACTAGCGGACAATGAGCAGTTCTTC
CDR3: CASSQGLADNEQFF